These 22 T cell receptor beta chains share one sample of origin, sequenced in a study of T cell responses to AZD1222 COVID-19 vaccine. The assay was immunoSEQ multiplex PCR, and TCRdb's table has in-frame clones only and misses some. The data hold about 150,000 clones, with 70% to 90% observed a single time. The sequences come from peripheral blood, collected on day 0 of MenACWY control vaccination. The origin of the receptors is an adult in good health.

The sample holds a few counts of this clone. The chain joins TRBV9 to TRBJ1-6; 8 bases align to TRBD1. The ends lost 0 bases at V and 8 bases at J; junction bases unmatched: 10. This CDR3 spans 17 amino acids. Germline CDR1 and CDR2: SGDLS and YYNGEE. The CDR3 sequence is CASSVEYRTGYDSPLHF. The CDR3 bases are TGTGCCAGCAGCGTAGAATACCGGACAGGGTATGATTCACCCCTCCACTTT. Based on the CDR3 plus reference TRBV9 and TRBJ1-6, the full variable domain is DSGVTQTPKHLITATGQRVTLRCSPRSGDLSVYWYQQSLDQGLQFLIQYYNGEERAKGNILERFSAQQFPDLHSELNLSSLELGDSALYFCASSVEYRTGYDSPLHFGNGTRLTVT.

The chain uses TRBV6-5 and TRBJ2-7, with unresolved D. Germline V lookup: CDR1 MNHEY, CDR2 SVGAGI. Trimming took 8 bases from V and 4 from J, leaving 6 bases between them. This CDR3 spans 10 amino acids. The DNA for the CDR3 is TGTGCCAGCGGGAAGTACGAGCAGTACTTC. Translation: CASGKYEQYF.

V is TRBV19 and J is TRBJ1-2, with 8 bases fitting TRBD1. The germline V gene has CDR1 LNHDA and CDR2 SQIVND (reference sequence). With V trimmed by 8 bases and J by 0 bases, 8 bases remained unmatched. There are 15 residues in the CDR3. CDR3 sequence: CASLGTGVSNYGYTF. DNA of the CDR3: TGTGCCAGTTTAGGGACAGGAGTCTCTAACTATGGCTACACCTTC.

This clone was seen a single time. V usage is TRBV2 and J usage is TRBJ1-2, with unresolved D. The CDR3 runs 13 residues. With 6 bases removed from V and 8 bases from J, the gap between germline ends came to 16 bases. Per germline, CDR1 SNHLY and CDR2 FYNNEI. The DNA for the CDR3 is TGTGCCAGCAGATCTGGAGGGATACAAGGCTACACCTTC. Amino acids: CASRSGGIQGYTF.

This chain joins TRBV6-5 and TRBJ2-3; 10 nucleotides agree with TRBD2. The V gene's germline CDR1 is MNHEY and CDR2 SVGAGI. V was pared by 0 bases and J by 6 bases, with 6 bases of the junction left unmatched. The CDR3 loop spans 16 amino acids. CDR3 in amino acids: CASSYSIAGGWDTQYF. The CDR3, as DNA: TGTGCCAGCAGTTACTCGATAGCGGGGGGTTGGGATACGCAGTATTTT.

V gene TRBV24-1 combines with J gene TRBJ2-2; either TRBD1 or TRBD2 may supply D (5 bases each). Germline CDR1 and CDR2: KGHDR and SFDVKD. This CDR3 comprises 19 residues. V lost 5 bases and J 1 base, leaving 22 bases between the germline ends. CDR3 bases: TGTGCCACCAGTGGGCCAGAGGGGCCTAAACGCTTGAACACCGGGGAGCTGTTTTTT. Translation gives CATSGPEGPKRLNTGELFF.

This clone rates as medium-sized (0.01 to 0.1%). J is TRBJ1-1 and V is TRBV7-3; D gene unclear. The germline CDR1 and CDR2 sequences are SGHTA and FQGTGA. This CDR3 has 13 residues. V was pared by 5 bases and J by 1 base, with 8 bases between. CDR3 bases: TGTGCCAGCAGCGAGACGGCGAACACTGAAGCTTTCTTT. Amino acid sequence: CASSETANTEAFF.

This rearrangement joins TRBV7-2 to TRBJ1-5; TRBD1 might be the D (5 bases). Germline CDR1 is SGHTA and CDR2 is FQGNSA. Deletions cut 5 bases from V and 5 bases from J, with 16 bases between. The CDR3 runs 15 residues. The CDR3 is CASSTFGTSDQPQHF. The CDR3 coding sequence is TGTGCCAGCAGCACCTTCGGGACGTCAGATCAGCCCCAGCATTTT. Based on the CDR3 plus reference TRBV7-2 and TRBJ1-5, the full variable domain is GAGVSQSPSNKVTEKGKDVELRCDPISGHTALYWYRQSLGQGLEFLIYFQGNSAPDKSGLPSDRFSAERTGGSVSTLTIQRTQQEDSAVYLCASSTFGTSDQPQHFGDGTRLSIL.

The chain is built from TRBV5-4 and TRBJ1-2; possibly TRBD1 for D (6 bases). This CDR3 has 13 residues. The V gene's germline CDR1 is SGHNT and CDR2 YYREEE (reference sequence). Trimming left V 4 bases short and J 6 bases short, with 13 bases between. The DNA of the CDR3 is TGTGCCAGCAGCCGGGGGGGCATGGATGGCTACACCTTC. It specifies CASSRGGMDGYTF. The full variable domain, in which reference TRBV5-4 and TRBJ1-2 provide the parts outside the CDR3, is ETGVTQSPTHLIKTRGQQVTLRCSSQSGHNTVSWYQQALGQGPQFIFQYYREEENGRGNFPPRFSGLQFPNYSSELNVNALELDDSALYLCASSRGGMDGYTFGSGTRLTVV.

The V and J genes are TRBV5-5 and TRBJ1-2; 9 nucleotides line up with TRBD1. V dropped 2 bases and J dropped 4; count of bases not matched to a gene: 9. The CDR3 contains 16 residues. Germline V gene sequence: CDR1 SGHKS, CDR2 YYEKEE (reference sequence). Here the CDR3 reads CASSFSSTGGSYGYTF. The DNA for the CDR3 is TGTGCCAGCAGCTTCTCCTCGACAGGGGGTTCCTATGGCTACACCTTC.

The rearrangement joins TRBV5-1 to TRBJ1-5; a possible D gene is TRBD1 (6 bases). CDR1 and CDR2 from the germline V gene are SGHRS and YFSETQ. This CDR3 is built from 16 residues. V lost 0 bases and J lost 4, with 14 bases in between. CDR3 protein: CASSLVPGGINQPQHF. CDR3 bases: TGCGCCAGCAGCTTGGTTCCCGGGGGCATAAATCAGCCCCAGCATTTT.

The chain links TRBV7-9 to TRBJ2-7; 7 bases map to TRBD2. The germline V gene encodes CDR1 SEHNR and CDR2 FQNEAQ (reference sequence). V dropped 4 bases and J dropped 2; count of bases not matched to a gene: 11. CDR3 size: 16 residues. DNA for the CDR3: TGTGCCAGCAGCTCCCACCCTAGCGGTTCAACCTACGAGCAGTACTTC. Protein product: CASSSHPSGSTYEQYF.

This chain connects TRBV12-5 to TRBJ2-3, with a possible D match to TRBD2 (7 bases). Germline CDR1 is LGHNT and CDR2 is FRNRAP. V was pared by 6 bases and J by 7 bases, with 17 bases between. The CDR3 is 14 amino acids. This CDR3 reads CASGWGGHLNTQYF. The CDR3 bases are TGTGCTAGTGGGTGGGGGGGACACTTGAATACGCAGTATTTT.

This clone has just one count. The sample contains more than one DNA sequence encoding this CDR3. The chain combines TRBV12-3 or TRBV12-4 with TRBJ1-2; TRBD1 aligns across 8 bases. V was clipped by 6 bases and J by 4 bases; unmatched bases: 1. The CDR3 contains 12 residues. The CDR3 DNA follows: TGTGCCAGCAGCGGACAGGGCTATGGCTACACCTTC. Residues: CASSGQGYGYTF.

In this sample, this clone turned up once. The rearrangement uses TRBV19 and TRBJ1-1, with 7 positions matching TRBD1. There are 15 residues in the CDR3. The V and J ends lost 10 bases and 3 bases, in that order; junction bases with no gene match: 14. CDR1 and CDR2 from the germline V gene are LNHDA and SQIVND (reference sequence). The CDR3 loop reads CATIRMTGWDTEAFF. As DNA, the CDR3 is TGTGCCACCATCCGGATGACAGGGTGGGACACTGAAGCTTTCTTT.

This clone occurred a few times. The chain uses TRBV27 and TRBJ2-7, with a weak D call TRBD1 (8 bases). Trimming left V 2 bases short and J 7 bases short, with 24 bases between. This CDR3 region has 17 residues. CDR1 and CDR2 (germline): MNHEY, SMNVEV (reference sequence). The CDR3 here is CASSLEWGGTGLPEQYF. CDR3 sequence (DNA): TGTGCCAGCAGTTTAGAATGGGGGGGGACAGGCCTCCCGGAGCAGTACTTC.

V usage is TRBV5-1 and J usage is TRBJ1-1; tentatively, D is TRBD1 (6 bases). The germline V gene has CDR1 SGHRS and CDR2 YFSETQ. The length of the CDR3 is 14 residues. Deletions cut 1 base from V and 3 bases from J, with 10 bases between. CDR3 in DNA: TGCGCCAGCAGCTTGTCAGGGGTCGACACTGAAGCTTTCTTT. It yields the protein CASSLSGVDTEAFF.

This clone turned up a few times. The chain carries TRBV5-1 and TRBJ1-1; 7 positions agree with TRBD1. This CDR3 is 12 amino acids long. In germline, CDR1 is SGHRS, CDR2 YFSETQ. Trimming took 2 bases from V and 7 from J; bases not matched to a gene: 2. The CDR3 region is CASSFQGDEAFF. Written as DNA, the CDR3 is TGCGCCAGCAGCTTTCAGGGGGATGAAGCTTTCTTT.

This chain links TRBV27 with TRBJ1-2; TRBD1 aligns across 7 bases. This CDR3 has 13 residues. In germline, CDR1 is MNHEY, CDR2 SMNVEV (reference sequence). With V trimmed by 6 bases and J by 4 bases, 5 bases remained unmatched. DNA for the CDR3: TGTGCCAGCAGCGAGAACAGGGGCTATGGCTACACCTTC. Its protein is CASSENRGYGYTF.

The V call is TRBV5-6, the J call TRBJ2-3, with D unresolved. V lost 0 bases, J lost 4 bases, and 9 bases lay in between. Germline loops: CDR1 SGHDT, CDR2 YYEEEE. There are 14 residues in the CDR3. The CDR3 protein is CASSLVLLPDTQYF. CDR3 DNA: TGTGCCAGCAGCTTGGTACTTCTTCCAGATACGCAGTATTTT.

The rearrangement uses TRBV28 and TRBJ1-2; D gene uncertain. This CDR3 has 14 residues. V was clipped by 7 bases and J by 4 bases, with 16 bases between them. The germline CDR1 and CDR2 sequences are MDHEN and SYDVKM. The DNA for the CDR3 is TGTGCCAGCAACCCTCCCGGAGGGAGCTATGGCTACACCTTC. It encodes CASNPPGGSYGYTF.

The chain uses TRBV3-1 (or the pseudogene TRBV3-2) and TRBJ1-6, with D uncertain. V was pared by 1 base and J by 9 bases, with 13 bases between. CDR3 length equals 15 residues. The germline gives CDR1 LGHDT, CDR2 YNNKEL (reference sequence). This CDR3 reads CASSQGHSGISPLHF. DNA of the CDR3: TGTGCCAGCAGCCAAGGCCACTCGGGGATTTCACCCCTCCACTTT.